This TCR beta chain was captured in a study of vaccination and CD4 T cells after COVID-19. Study details: Investigators stimulated cells with overlapping spike peptides drawn from SARS-CoV-2, HCoV-NL63, HCoV-OC43 and HCoV-229E.

On this clonotype itself: What it binds is not known.

The treatment here: approximately 9-day PBMC culture with coronavirus spike peptide pools or control peptides (ViraFEST assay). Regarding the study as a whole: Median numbers of SARS-CoV-2-reactive clonotypes increased from approximately 23 to 38 (not a significant change).

The CDR3 is 13 amino acids. Trimming cost V 3 bases and J 1 base, with 7 bases left between them. The germline gives CDR1 SGHRS, CDR2 YFSETQ. Scientists ran DNA taken from cultured CD4+ T cells through the Oncomine TCR Beta short-read assay for sequencing. Once CD4+ T cells had been cultured, genomic DNA was extracted from them. TCRdb re-derived calls from the PCR reads in MiXCR, one entry per CDR3 protein. The data hold about 11,000 distinct CDR3 sequences, with about 30% observed a single time. This clonotype was obtained from a human donor who had recovered from COVID-19. The sequencing here drew on CD4+ T cells from blood, cultured in vitro, taken after SARS-CoV-2 vaccination. This chain links TRBV5-1 with TRBJ1-1; tentatively, D is TRBD1 (5 bases). CDR3: CASSWGKNTEAFF. The CDR3 DNA reads as TGCGCCAGCAGCTGGGGGAAGAACACTGAAGCTTTCTTT.